The clone carrying this T cell receptor (beta chain) has just a few counts. The antigen remains unidentified. The data were obtained in a study of cytomegalovirus exposure and HLA in healthy donors. Findings and limits, study-wide: Within a later analysis, the majority of CMV-associated TCR beta chains appeared HLA-restricted. Later work showed greater clonal expansion in HLA-associated TCR beta chains than in equally common others.

There are 16 residues in the CDR3. In germline, CDR1 is SGHNT, CDR2 YYREEE (reference sequence). Trimming at V came to 1 base and at J to 7 bases, leaving 7 bases not matched to a gene. 13 Jbeta primers and 60 Vbeta primers were used for the PCR. Source study methods: As a later analysis found, there were 80 million or so unique TCR beta chains, of which about 10 million were shared. Profiling relied on immunoSEQ multiplex PCR, and the TCRdb table lists in-frame clones only, not all of them. That table furnishes V, J and clone size, whereas the DNA furnished D and trimming. The data show approximately 100,000 clones, roughly 80% seen once.

Sequencing was done on a sample of PBMCs. The TCR was taken from a man aged 55-75 years in good health and CMV-seronegative. The genes are TRBV5-4 and TRBJ2-2; 10 positions match TRBD2. The CDR3 sequence is CASSLPAGGLSGELFF. CDR3 sequence (DNA): TGTGCCAGCAGCTTGCCAGCGGGGGGGCTTAGCGGGGAGCTGTTTTTT.